The rows below give T cell receptor beta chains drawn from one sample of a study of blood T cell repertoires in COVID-19. Generated by immunoSEQ multiplex PCR, the TCRdb table keeps only in-frame clones and is missing some. Counted here are some 220,000 clones, around nine tenths occurring once; the ten biggest clones make up around 0.9%. What was sequenced was peripheral blood. These receptors were obtained from a man aged 25-45 years with COVID-19, enrolled during active disease. Both conserved end residues are part of each CDR3. A D gene is named only where the DNA matches it firmly. Size values are once, few and many counts, or a class for expanded clones, and some rows have none.

d_call	clone_size	cdr3_length	v_call	j_call	cdr3_aa	cdr3_nt
-	few	15	TRBV5-4	TRBJ1-1	CASSLEVTPGTEAFF	TGTGCCAGCAGCTTGGAGGTGACCCCGGGCACTGAAGCTTTCTTT
TRBD1	once	17	TRBV19	TRBJ1-5	CASSILQGRNPNQPQHF	TGTGCCAGTAGTATCCTACAGGGGCGGAATCCCAATCAGCCCCAGCATTTT
-	-	15	TRBV7-9	TRBJ2-3	CASSPGGTTTDTQYF	TGTGCCAGCAGCCCAGGAGGGACCACCACAGATACGCAGTATTTT
-	-	14	TRBV6-6	TRBJ1-2	CASQAGRSNYGYTF	TGTGCCAGCCAGGCAGGGAGGTCGAACTATGGCTACACCTTC
TRBD1	-	15	TRBV7-9	TRBJ1-3	CASSPGTGNGNTIYF	TGTGCCAGCAGCCCAGGGACAGGGAATGGAAACACCATATATTTT
-	-	15	TRBV2	TRBJ2-3	CASTDLLAGTDTQYF	TGTGCCAGCACTGATCTTCTGGCGGGCACAGATACGCAGTATTTT
TRBD2	-	16	TRBV19	TRBJ2-1	CASSISSGGSYNEQFF	TGTGCCAGTAGTATAAGTAGCGGGGGTTCCTACAATGAGCAGTTCTTC
-	-	11	TRBV20-1	TRBJ1-1	CSAPDARAAFF	TGCAGTGCCCCCGACGCGCGGGCAGCTTTCTTT
-	few	15	TRBV12-5	TRBJ1-2	CASGSPTGGGYGYTF	TGTGCTAGTGGTTCCCCAACGGGAGGGGGCTATGGCTACACCTTC
-	once	13	TRBV6-5	TRBJ1-1	CASGTKKHAEAFF	TGTGCCAGCGGGACAAAAAAACACGCTGAAGCTTTCTTT
TRBD1	-	14	TRBV19	TRBJ1-5	CASSTTGGGQPQHF	TGTGCCAGTAGTACGACAGGGGGCGGTCAGCCCCAGCATTTT
TRBD1	-	14	TRBV19	TRBJ2-7	CASSLGQGVGEQYF	TGTGCCAGTAGTTTGGGCCAGGGGGTCGGGGAGCAGTACTTC
TRBD1	-	13	TRBV29-1	TRBJ2-5	CSSSTGGLETQYF	TGCAGCTCCTCGACAGGGGGCTTGGAGACCCAGTACTTC
-	-	16	TRBV15	TRBJ2-5	CATSSFDGGPQETQYF	TGTGCCACCAGCAGCTTCGACGGGGGGCCTCAAGAGACCCAGTACTTC
TRBD2	-	16	TRBV11-3	TRBJ2-5	CASSYRAGGRQETQYF	TGTGCCAGCAGTTACCGAGCGGGGGGGCGGCAAGAGACCCAGTACTTC
TRBD2	-	17	TRBV27	TRBJ2-5	CASRGGTSGTYQETQYF	TGTGCCAGCAGGGGCGGGACTAGCGGGACGTACCAAGAGACCCAGTACTTC
TRBD1	-	14	TRBV2	TRBJ2-5	CASTPGTGQETQYF	TGTGCCAGCACCCCCGGGACAGGCCAAGAGACCCAGTACTTC
-	-	14	TRBV6-5	TRBJ1-1	CASSLSLGPRGAFF	TGTGCCAGCAGCCTTAGCCTGGGGCCCCGAGGAGCTTTCTTT
TRBD2	-	16	TRBV3-1/TRBV3-2	TRBJ2-1	CASRPSTSGGPNEQFF	TGTGCCAGCAGACCCTCGACTAGCGGGGGGCCGAATGAGCAGTTCTTC
TRBD1	-	21	TRBV4-1	TRBJ2-6	CASSRPRDRGLQYSGANVLTF	TGCGCCAGCAGCCGTCCCCGGGACAGGGGCCTTCAATACTCTGGGGCCAACGTCCTGACTTTC
TRBD2	-	13	TRBV15	TRBJ2-5	CATSTAGGETQYF	TGTGCCACCAGCACAGCGGGGGGGGAGACCCAGTACTTC
-	-	15	TRBV19	TRBJ2-2	CASSAHRADTGELFF	TGTGCCAGTAGTGCCCACAGGGCGGACACCGGGGAGCTGTTTTTT
-	-	14	TRBV4-1	TRBJ1-1	CASSQVGENTEAFF	TGCGCCAGCAGCCAAGTCGGGGAGAACACTGAAGCTTTCTTT
-	-	12	TRBV6-5	TRBJ2-1	CASSPQYNEQFF	TGTGCCAGCAGCCCACAGTACAATGAGCAGTTCTTC
TRBD1	-	14	TRBV27	TRBJ2-7	CASSLQGATYEQYF	TGTGCCAGCAGTTTACAGGGGGCGACCTACGAGCAGTACTTC
-	-	14	TRBV6-1	TRBJ2-7	CASRSRQSSYEQYF	TGTGCCAGCAGATCAAGACAGAGCTCCTACGAGCAGTACTTC
-	-	15	TRBV6-1	TRBJ1-1	CASSDLAQLNTEAFF	TGTGCCAGCAGTGATCTTGCTCAACTAAACACTGAAGCTTTCTTT
-	-	15	TRBV4-2	TRBJ1-2	CASSQEVATQFGYTF	TGTGCCAGCAGCCAAGAGGTGGCGACACAGTTTGGCTACACCTTC
-	-	13	TRBV2	TRBJ1-1	CASRQDTNTEAFF	TGTGCCAGCAGGCAGGACACGAACACTGAAGCTTTCTTT
TRBD1	few	16	TRBV2	TRBJ1-4	CASRNLQGATNEKLFF	TGTGCCAGCAGGAACCTTCAGGGGGCCACTAATGAAAAACTGTTTTTT
-	-	14	TRBV7-9	TRBJ2-5	CASSFLSIQGTQYF	TGTGCCAGCAGCTTCTTGTCTATACAGGGGACCCAGTACTTC
-	-	14	TRBV6-5	TRBJ2-5	CASATQTVQETQYF	TGTGCCAGCGCCACCCAGACTGTCCAAGAGACCCAGTACTTC
-	-	14	TRBV5-1	TRBJ2-5	CASSSDNSVGTQYF	TGCGCCAGCAGCTCGGACAATTCGGTCGGGACCCAGTACTTC
-	-	15	TRBV9	TRBJ2-5	CASSVEGGTKETQYF	TGTGCCAGCAGCGTAGAGGGGGGGACCAAAGAGACCCAGTACTTC
TRBD1	-	11	TRBV7-9	TRBJ1-1	CASTIRGQAFF	TGTGCCAGCACCATAAGGGGGCAAGCTTTCTTT
-	-	16	TRBV5-1	TRBJ1-1	CASSRSRTVFDAEAFF	TGCGCCAGCAGCCGTTCCAGGACAGTGTTTGACGCTGAAGCTTTCTTT
-	-	16	TRBV11-3	TRBJ1-3	CASSDGDSDSGNTIYF	TGTGCCAGCAGCGACGGGGACTCAGACTCTGGAAACACCATATATTTT
-	few	14	TRBV19	TRBJ2-7	CASSMRRGTYEQYF	TGTGCCAGTAGTATGAGAAGGGGGACCTACGAGCAGTACTTC
-	-	14	TRBV6-5	TRBJ2-3	CASSRQVSTDTQYF	TGTGCCAGCAGTCGACAGGTTAGCACAGATACGCAGTATTTT
TRBD1	-	15	TRBV19	TRBJ1-2	CASSMGTATNYGYTF	TGTGCCAGTAGTATGGGGACAGCCACTAACTATGGCTACACCTTC
-	-	15	TRBV5-1	TRBJ1-4	CASSSPGEVGEKLFF	TGCGCCAGCAGCTCCCCAGGGGAAGTAGGGGAAAAACTGTTTTTT
TRBD1	once	15	TRBV15	TRBJ2-1	CATSRDRGWDNEQFF	TGTGCCACCAGCAGAGACAGGGGGTGGGACAATGAGCAGTTCTTC
-	few	13	TRBV5-1	TRBJ1-1	CASSLESNTEAFF	TGCGCCAGCAGCTTAGAGTCGAACACTGAAGCTTTCTTT
-	once	11	TRBV20-1	TRBJ2-5	CSARGGETQYF	TGCAGTGCTCGGGGTGGGGAGACCCAGTACTTC
-	once	15	TRBV7-2	TRBJ2-1	CASSLNRGDRNEQFF	TGTGCCAGCAGCTTAAACCGGGGTGATCGTAATGAGCAGTTCTTC
TRBD1	-	14	TRBV6-5	TRBJ2-5	CASRGTGGGETQYF	TGTGCCAGCAGGGGGACAGGGGGCGGAGAGACCCAGTACTTC
-	-	14	TRBV3-1/TRBV3-2	TRBJ1-5	CASSQGGGDQPQHF	TGTGCCAGCAGCCAAGGCGGGGGCGATCAGCCCCAGCATTTT
-	-	16	TRBV28	TRBJ1-1	CASSFPMGGGGTEAFF	TGTGCCAGCAGTTTCCCCATGGGTGGCGGGGGAACTGAAGCTTTCTTT
-	-	12	TRBV6-5	TRBJ1-2	CASSTGGFRYTF	TGTGCCAGCAGTACCGGAGGGTTCCGCTACACCTTC
TRBD2	once	16	TRBV4-1	TRBJ2-1	CASSQVTSGGNNEQFF	TGCGCCAGCAGCCAAGTAACTAGCGGGGGGAACAATGAGCAGTTCTTC